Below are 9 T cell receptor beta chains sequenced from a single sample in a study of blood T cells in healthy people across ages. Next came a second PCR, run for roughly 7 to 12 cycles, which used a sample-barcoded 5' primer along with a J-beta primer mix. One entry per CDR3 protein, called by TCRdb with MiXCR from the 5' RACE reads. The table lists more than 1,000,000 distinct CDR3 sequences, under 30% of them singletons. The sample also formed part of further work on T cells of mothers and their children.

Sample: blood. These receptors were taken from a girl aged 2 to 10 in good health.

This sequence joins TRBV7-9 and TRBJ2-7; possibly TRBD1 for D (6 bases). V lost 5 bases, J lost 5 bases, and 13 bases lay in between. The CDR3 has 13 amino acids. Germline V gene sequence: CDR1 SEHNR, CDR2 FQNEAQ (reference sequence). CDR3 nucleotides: TGTGCCAGCAGCCCCTCGACAGGACACGAGCAGTACTTC. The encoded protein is CASSPSTGHEQYF. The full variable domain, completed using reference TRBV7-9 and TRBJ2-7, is DTGVSQNPRHKITKRGQNVTFRCDPISEHNRLYWYRQTLGQGPEFLTYFQNEAQLEKSRLLSDRFSAERPKGSFSTLEIQRTEQGDSAMYLCASSPSTGHEQYFGPGTRLTVT.

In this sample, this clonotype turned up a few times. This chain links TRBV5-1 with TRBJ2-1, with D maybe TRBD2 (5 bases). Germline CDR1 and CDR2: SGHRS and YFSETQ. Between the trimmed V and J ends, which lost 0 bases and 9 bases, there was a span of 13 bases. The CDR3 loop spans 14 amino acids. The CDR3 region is CASSLAAGSPEQFF. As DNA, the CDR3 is TGCGCCAGCAGCTTGGCCGCGGGCTCCCCTGAGCAGTTCTTC.

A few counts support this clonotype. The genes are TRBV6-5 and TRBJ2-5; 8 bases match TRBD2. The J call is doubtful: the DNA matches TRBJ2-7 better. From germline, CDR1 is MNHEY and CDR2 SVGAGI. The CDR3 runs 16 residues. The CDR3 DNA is TGTGCCAGCAGTTACATCTACCTTACTAGCGGATCCGAGCAGTACTTC. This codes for CASSYIYLTSGSEQYF.

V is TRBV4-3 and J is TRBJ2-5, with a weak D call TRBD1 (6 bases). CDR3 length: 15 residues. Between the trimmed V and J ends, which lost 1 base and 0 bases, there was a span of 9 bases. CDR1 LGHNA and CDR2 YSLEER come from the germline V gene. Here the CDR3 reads CASSQGTAYQETQYF. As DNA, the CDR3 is TGCGCCAGCAGCCAAGGGACAGCGTACCAAGAGACCCAGTACTTC.

CDR3 loop: CASSRLQGWSTDTQYF. Written as DNA, the CDR3 is TGTGCCAGTTCCCGACTACAGGGATGGAGCACAGATACGCAGTATTTT. This rearrangement joins TRBV19 to TRBJ2-3, with a weak D call TRBD1 (6 bases). Germline V gene sequence: CDR1 LNHDA, CDR2 SQIVND (reference sequence). The CDR3 covers 16 residues. V was cut by 8 bases and J by 0 bases, with 18 bases left in between. Full variable domain (missing parts from reference TRBV19 and TRBJ2-3): DGGITQSPKYLFRKEGQNVTLSCEQNLNHDAMYWYRQDPGQGLRLIYYSQIVNDFQKGDIAEGYSVSREKKESFPLTVTSAQKNPTAFYLCASSRLQGWSTDTQYFGPGTRLTVL.

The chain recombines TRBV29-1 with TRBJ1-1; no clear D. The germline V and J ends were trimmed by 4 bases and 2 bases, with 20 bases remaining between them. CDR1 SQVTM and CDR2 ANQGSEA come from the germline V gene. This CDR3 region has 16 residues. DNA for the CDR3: TGCAGCGTTGTCTCCGTCGGGTCCCGAAGTAACACTGAAGCTTTCTTT. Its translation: CSVVSVGSRSNTEAFF. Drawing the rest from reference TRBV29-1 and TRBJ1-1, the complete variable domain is SAVISQKPSRDICQRGTSLTIQCQVDSQVTMMFWYRQQPGQSLTLIATANQGSEATYESGFVIDKFPISRPNLTFSTLTVSNMSPEDSSIYLCSVVSVGSRSNTEAFFGQGTRLTVV.

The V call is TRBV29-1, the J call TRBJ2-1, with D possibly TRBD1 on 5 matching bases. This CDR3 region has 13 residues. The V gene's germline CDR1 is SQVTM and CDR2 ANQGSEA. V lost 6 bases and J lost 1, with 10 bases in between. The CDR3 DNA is TGCAGCGTCCTAAAGGGGTCCTACAATGAGCAGTTCTTC. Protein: CSVLKGSYNEQFF.

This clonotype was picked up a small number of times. DNA of the CDR3: TGCAGCGTTTTGTTCGGGGAGAGGAGAGATACGCAGTATTTT. This sequence encodes CSVLFGERRDTQYF. The chain recombines TRBV29-1 with TRBJ2-3, with D possibly being TRBD2 (5 bases). V was pared by 5 bases and J by 5 bases, with 17 bases between. The V gene's germline CDR1 is SQVTM and CDR2 ANQGSEA. The CDR3 has 14 amino acids.

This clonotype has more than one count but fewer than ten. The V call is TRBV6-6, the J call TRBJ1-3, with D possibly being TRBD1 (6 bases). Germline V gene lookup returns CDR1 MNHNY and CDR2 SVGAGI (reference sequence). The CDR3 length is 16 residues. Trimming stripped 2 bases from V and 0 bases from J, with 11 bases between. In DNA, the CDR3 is TGTGCCAGCAGTTACGAGGGGGGGACCTCTGGAAACACCATATATTTT. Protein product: CASSYEGGTSGNTIYF.